The next 21 T cell receptor beta chains were all read from a single sample in a study of cytotoxic CD8 clonotypes in ibrutinib-treated CLL. Data came from immunoSEQ multiplex PCR; TCRdb stores just in-frame clones and leaves some out. The sample contains about 160,000 clones, 70% to 85% of which appear only once. The sequences come from PBMCs, collected after 12 months of ibrutinib treatment. All receptors come from a human donor with chronic lymphocytic leukemia.

The chain combines TRBV7-2 with TRBJ2-1, with 8 nucleotides matching TRBD2. V trimming: 3 bases; J trimming: 5 bases; junction bases outside the gene matches: 18. Looked up from germline, CDR1 is SGHTA and CDR2 is FQGNSA. The CDR3 spans 19 residues. The CDR3 DNA sequence: TGTGCCAGCAGCTTGTGGGTGGTTGGAACGACTAGCGACAACAATGAGCAGTTCTTC. As protein: CASSLWVVGTTSDNNEQFF.

This chain joins TRBV6-1 and TRBJ2-3, with D perhaps being TRBD1 or TRBD2 (5 bases each). This CDR3 is 15 amino acids long. CDR1 is MNHNS, CDR2 SASEGT, per germline. The V end was cut by 4 bases, the J end by 4 bases, with 15 bases between. In nucleotides, the CDR3 is TGTGCCAGCAGTGCCACGAGGATGGGGGCAGATACGCAGTATTTT. This codes for CASSATRMGADTQYF.

The V gene is TRBV5-1, the J gene TRBJ2-4; 9 bases fit TRBD2. The V gene end was trimmed by 5 bases and the J gene end by 0 bases; junction bases not matched to a gene: 6. Germline loops: CDR1 SGHRS, CDR2 YFSETQ. The CDR3 spans 16 residues. Here the CDR3 reads CASRETSGLAKNIQYF. The CDR3 bases are TGCGCCAGCAGGGAGACTAGCGGTTTAGCCAAAAACATTCAGTACTTC.

The V and J genes are TRBV7-9 and TRBJ1-4; 12 nucleotides line up with TRBD1. Unmatched junction bases numbered 11, after V lost 4 bases and J lost 5 bases. Germline CDR1 SEHNR, CDR2 FQNEAQ (reference sequence). The CDR3 is 18 amino acids. The CDR3 reads CASSSPGTGGTSNEKLFF. The DNA for the CDR3 is TGTGCCAGCAGCTCCCCGGGGACAGGGGGCACCTCAAATGAAAAACTGTTTTTT.

The genes are TRBV6-6 and TRBJ2-7; the D is unclear. Deletions cut 11 bases from V and 2 bases from J, with 10 bases between. This CDR3 contains 11 residues. Germline V gene data show CDR1 as MNHNY and CDR2 as SVGAGI (reference sequence). This chain's CDR3 is CAGDFPYEQYF. The CDR3 DNA reads TGTGCCGGCGACTTTCCCTACGAGCAGTACTTC.

V usage is TRBV6-6 and J usage is TRBJ1-2, with a tentative D call TRBD1 (5 bases). The CDR3 contains 13 residues. The germline CDR1 and CDR2 sequences are MNHNY and SVGAGI (reference sequence). V gave up 2 bases and J gave up 4 bases, with 8 bases separating them. The CDR3 DNA is TGTGCCAGCAGTTACCGGGGGACCTATGGCTACACCTTC. This gives the protein CASSYRGTYGYTF.

The J gene is TRBJ1-1, the V gene TRBV14; a weak D match, TRBD1 (6 bases). Germline V gene lookup returns CDR1 SGHDN and CDR2 FVKESK. The CDR3 consists of 13 residues. Trimming shortened V by 4 bases and J by 6 bases, and 12 bases separated the two germline ends. For the CDR3, the DNA is TGTGCCAGCAGCCGGAACAGGGTCCCTGAAGCTTTCTTT. Translation: CASSRNRVPEAFF. Looking up the rest from reference TRBV14 and TRBJ1-1 gives the full variable domain: EAGVTQFPSHSVIEKGQTVTLRCDPISGHDNLYWYRRVMGKEIKFLLHFVKESKQDESGMPNNRFLAERTGGTYSTLKVQPAELEDSGVYFCASSRNRVPEAFFGQGTRLTVV.

A word on this clone: The junction does not match germline at one end; this may be a read error. The rearrangement links TRBV7-7 to TRBJ1-1; no clear D. Per the germline V gene, CDR1 is SSHAT and CDR2 is FNYEAQ (reference sequence). The CDR3 length is 15 residues. As DNA, the CDR3 is TGTGCTAGCAGCCCTAGCCCCACAGAGAACACTGAAGCTTTCTTT. The encoded protein is CASSPSPTENTEAFF. The full variable domain, rest sourced from reference TRBV7-7 and TRBJ1-1, is GAGVSQSPRYKVTKRGQDVTLRCDPISSHATLYWYQQALGQGPEFLTYFNYEAQPDKSGLPSDRFSAERPEGSISTLTIQRTEQRDSAMYRCASSPSPTENTEAFFGQGTRLTVV.

The V call is TRBV6-1, the J call TRBJ1-2, with TRBD1 as a possible D gene (5 bases). Looked up from germline, CDR1 is MNHNS and CDR2 is SASEGT. Trimming stripped 0 bases from V and 7 bases from J, with 9 bases between. This CDR3 is built from 13 residues. This chain's CDR3 is CASSEAGVGGYTF. The DNA of the CDR3 is TGTGCCAGCAGTGAAGCAGGGGTCGGTGGCTACACCTTC.

The rearrangement joins TRBV7-9 to TRBJ2-6, with 8 bases lining up with TRBD1. V lost 4 bases and J lost 2; bases outside the gene matches: 1. This CDR3 is built from 15 residues. Germline V CDR1 and CDR2: SEHNR, FQNEAQ (reference sequence). CDR3 DNA: TGTGCCAGCAGCTCGACAGGGGCTGGGGCCAACGTCCTGACTTTC. This sequence encodes CASSSTGAGANVLTF.

V usage is TRBV2 and J usage is TRBJ2-2; 7 bases are shared with TRBD2. There are 15 residues in the CDR3. The germline V gene encodes CDR1 SNHLY and CDR2 FYNNEI. Trimming cost V 4 bases and J 4 bases; bases outside gene matches: 6. CDR3 loop: CASSGSGTSTGELFF. In DNA, the CDR3 is TGTGCCAGCAGTGGGAGCGGGACGTCCACCGGGGAGCTGTTTTTT.

This clone showed up just a few times. The chain carries TRBV7-2 and TRBJ1-6; D is unclear. Per germline, CDR1 SGHTA and CDR2 FQGNSA. V lost 7 bases, J lost 14 bases, and 12 bases lay in between. The CDR3 runs 11 residues. For the CDR3, the DNA is TGTGCCAGCATGGACCTCACGACCCTCCACTTT. Amino acids: CASMDLTTLHF. Supplemented by reference TRBV7-2 and TRBJ1-6, the full variable domain reads GAGVSQSPSNKVTEKGKDVELRCDPISGHTALYWYRQSLGQGLEFLIYFQGNSAPDKSGLPSDRFSAERTGGSVSTLTIQRTQQEDSAVYLCASMDLTTLHFGNGTRLTVT.

The chain uses TRBV4-2 and TRBJ1-1, with a tentative D call TRBD1 (6 bases). The CDR3 covers 13 residues. Germline V gene sequence: CDR1 LGHNA, CDR2 YNFKEQ. V was shortened by 0 bases and J by 5 bases, with 7 bases between the two germline ends. In nucleotides, the CDR3 is TGTGCCAGCAGCCAAGAGGGGACAACTGAAGCTTTCTTT. Protein: CASSQEGTTEAFF.

The chain joins TRBV19 to TRBJ2-4; 8 bases match TRBD1. Germline loops: CDR1 LNHDA, CDR2 SQIVND (reference sequence). CDR3 size: 14 residues. After removal of 2 bases from V and 6 bases from J, the junction contained 3 bases not matched to a gene. Here the CDR3 reads CASSIQGAGNIQYF. Written as DNA, the CDR3 is TGTGCCAGTAGTATACAGGGGGCGGGAAACATTCAGTACTTC.

This chain connects TRBV15 to TRBJ1-1; tentatively, D is TRBD1 (5 bases). The CDR3 spans 14 residues. Germline V gene lookup returns CDR1 LNHNV and CDR2 YYDKDF (reference sequence). V lost 6 bases and J lost 5, with 16 bases in between. DNA for the CDR3: TGTGCCACCAGGAACAGCGGTTGGGGGACTGAAGCTTTCTTT. This sequence encodes CATRNSGWGTEAFF.

The V call is TRBV7-3, the J call TRBJ2-1; D is ambiguous. The CDR3 loop spans 12 amino acids. CDR1 and CDR2 (germline): SGHTA, FQGTGA. V shed 8 bases and J shed 8 bases, with 13 bases lying between them. CDR3 nucleotides: TGTGCCAGCGGCACGTCCCCGTATGAGCAGTTCTTC. Translated, it gives CASGTSPYEQFF.

The chain employs TRBV7-9 and TRBJ2-7; 7 nucleotides agree with TRBD1. Losses at the gene ends were 5 bases for V and 5 bases for J; bases not matched to a gene: 6. The CDR3 runs 13 residues. Germline V gene sequence: CDR1 SEHNR, CDR2 FQNEAQ (reference sequence). CDR3 loop: CASSRDSYHEQYF. The CDR3 DNA sequence: TGTGCCAGCAGCCGGGACAGCTACCACGAGCAGTACTTC.

The chain joins TRBV28 to TRBJ2-1; 7 bases map to TRBD2. Germline CDR1 reads MDHEN; CDR2 reads SYDVKM. The CDR3 extends over 12 amino acids. The J segment lost 15 bases and the V segment lost 5 bases, leaving 10 bases of the junction unmatched. As DNA, the CDR3 is TGTGCCAGCAGTCCGTGGGGGGAGGGTTGGTTCTTC. Amino acids: CASSPWGEGWFF.

V gene TRBV5-4 combines with J gene TRBJ2-7; 9 positions agree with TRBD2. Germline V gives CDR1 SGHNT, CDR2 YYREEE (reference sequence). Trimming removed 6 bases from V and 1 base from J; junction bases left unmatched: 11. This CDR3 region has 16 residues. CDR3 amino acids: CASMRASGERSYEQYF. The CDR3 DNA reads as TGTGCCAGCATGCGGGCTAGCGGGGAGAGATCCTACGAGCAGTACTTC.

The chain employs TRBV4-3 and TRBJ2-7, with a possible D match to TRBD1 (5 bases). This CDR3 spans 15 amino acids. In germline, CDR1 is LGHNA, CDR2 YSLEER. V lost 0 bases to trimming and J lost 2 bases, with 11 bases between them. In DNA, the CDR3 is TGCGCCAGCAGCCAAGATGGTAAGGGGCCCTACGAGCAGTACTTC. It specifies CASSQDGKGPYEQYF.

This chain uses TRBV27 with TRBJ2-7; D might be TRBD2 (5 bases). V lost 0 bases, J lost 5 bases, and 14 bases lay in between. The CDR3 loop spans 15 amino acids. CDR1 and CDR2 from the germline V gene are MNHEY and SMNVEV (reference sequence). For the CDR3, the DNA is TGTGCCAGCAGTTTATCGGCCGGGGTGTGGGACGAGCAGTACTTC. Amino acid sequence: CASSLSAGVWDEQYF.